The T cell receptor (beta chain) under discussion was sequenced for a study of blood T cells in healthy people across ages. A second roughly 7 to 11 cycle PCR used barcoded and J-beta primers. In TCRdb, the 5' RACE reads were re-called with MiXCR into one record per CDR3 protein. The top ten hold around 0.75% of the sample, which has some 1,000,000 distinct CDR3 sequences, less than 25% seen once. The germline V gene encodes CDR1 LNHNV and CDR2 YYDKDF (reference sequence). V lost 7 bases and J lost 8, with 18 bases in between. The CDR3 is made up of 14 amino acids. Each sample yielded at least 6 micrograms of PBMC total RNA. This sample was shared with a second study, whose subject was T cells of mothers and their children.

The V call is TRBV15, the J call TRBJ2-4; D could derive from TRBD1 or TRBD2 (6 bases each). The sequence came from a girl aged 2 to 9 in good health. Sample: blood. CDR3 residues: CATTGGSGAHIQYF. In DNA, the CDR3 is TGTGCCACCACTGGTGGGTCGGGGGCCCACATTCAGTACTTC.